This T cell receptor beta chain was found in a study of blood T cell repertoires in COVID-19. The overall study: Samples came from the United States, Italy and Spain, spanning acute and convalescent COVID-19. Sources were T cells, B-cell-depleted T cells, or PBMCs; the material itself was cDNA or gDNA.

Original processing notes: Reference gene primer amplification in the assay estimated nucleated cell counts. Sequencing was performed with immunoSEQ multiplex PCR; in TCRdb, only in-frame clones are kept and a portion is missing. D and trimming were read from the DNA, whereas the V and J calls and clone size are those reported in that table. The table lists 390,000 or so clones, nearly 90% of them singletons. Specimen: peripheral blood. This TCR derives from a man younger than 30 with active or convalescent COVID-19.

The CDR3 sequence: CASSITGHMNSPLHF. CDR3 nucleotides: TGTGCCAGCAGCATAACGGGACATATGAATTCACCCCTCCACTTT. The J gene is TRBJ1-6, the V gene TRBV7-6, with D possibly being TRBD1 (6 bases). Trimming shortened V by 5 bases and J by 7 bases, and 15 bases separated the two germline ends. Germline V lookup: CDR1 SGHVS, CDR2 FNYEAQ. The CDR3 is 15 amino acids.